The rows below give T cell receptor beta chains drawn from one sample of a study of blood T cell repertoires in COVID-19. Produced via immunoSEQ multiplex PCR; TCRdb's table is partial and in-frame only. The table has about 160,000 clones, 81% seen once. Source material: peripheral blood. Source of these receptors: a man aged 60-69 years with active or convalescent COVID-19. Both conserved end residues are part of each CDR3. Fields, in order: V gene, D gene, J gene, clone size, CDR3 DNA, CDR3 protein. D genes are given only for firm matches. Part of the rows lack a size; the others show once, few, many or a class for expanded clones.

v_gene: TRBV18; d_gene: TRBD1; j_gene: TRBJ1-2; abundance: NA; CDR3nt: TGTGCCAGCTCACCATGGTTAGGGGGCGCTGACTATGGCTACACCTTC; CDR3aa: CASSPWLGGADYGYTF
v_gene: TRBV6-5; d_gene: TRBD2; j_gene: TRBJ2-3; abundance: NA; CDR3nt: TGTGCCAGCAGTTACCGACTAGCGGGAGGGGCAGATACGCAGTATTTT; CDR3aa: CASSYRLAGGADTQYF
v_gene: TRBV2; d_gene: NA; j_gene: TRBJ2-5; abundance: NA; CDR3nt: TGTGCCAGGGTACCCAGAAGTGGTCCTGTGGAGACCCAGTACTTC; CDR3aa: CARVPRSGPVETQYF
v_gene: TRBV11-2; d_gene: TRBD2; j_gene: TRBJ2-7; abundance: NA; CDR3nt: TGTGCCAGCAGCTTAGCGGGAGGACTCTACGAGCAGTACTTC; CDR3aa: CASSLAGGLYEQYF
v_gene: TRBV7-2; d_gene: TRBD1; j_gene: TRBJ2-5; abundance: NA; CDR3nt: TGTGCCAGCAGCCTATCCGGGACAGTACAAGAGACCCAGTACTTC; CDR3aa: CASSLSGTVQETQYF
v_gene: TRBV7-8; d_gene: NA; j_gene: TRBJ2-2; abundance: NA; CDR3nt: TGTGCCAGCAGCTTACGCTCGGGGGCCGGGGAGCTGTTTTTT; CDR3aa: CASSLRSGAGELFF
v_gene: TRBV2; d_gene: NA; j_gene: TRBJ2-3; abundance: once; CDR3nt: TGTGCCAGCACTCCCACAGATACGCAGTATTTT; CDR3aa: CASTPTDTQYF
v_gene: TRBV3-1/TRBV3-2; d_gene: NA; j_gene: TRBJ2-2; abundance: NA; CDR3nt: TGTGCCAGCAGCCGACTACTTGTGGCTGGAACCACCGGGGAGCTGTTTTTT; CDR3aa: CASSRLLVAGTTGELFF
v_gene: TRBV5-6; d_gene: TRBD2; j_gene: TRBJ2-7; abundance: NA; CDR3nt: TGTGCCAGCAGCTTTAGGGGACTAGCGGGAGATTCCTACGAGCAGTACTTC; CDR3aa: CASSFRGLAGDSYEQYF
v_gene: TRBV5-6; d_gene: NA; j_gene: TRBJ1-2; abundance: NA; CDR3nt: TGTGCCAGCAGCTTGGTTTCGGATGGCTACACCTTC; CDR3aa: CASSLVSDGYTF
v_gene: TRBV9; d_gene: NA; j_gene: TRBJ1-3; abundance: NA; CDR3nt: TGTGCCAGCAGCGTAGGGCAGGGCTCTGGAAACACCATATATTTT; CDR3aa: CASSVGQGSGNTIYF
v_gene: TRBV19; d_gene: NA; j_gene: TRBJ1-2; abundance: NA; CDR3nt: TGTGCCAGTACCTTTCAAGGAGGCTATGGCTACACCTTC; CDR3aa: CASTFQGGYGYTF
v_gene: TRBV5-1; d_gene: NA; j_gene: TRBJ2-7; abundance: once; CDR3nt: TGCGCCAGCAGCTTATCCAGGGTAGGGTACTACGAGAAGCAGTACTTC; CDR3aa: CASSLSRVGYYEKQYF
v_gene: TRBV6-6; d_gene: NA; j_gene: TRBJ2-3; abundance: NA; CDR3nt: TGTGCCAGCAGTTACTCTAGGGGGACCACAGATACGCAGTATTTT; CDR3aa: CASSYSRGTTDTQYF
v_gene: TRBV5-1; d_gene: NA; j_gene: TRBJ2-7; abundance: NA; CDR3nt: TGCGCCAGCAGCTTGGCCTCTCAGGGGCTCGGCGAGCAGTACTTC; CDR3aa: CASSLASQGLGEQYF
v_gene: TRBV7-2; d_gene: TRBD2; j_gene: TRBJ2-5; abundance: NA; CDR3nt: TGTGCCAGCAGCTTAGTTTCTAGCGGGAGGGGAGAGACCCAGTACTTC; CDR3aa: CASSLVSSGRGETQYF
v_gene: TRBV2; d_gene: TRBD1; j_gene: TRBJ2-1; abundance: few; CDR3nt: TGTGCCAGCACCTGGACAGGGTTCGAGCAGTTCTTC; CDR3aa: CASTWTGFEQFF
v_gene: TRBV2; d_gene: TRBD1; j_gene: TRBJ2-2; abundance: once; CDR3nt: TGTGCCAGCAGCCCACAGGGGCCCGCGAACACCGGGGAGCTGTTTTTT; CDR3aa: CASSPQGPANTGELFF
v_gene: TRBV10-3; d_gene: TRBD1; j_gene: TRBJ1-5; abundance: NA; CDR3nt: TGTGCCATCAGTGAGCAAGGACAGGTGGATCAGCCCCAGCATTTT; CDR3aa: CAISEQGQVDQPQHF
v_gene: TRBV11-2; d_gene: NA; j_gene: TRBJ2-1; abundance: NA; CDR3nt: TGTGCCAGCAGCTTAGCCGCGGGACGGTACAATGAGCAGTTCTTC; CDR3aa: CASSLAAGRYNEQFF
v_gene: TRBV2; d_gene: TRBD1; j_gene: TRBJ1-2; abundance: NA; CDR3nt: TGTGCCACAAGCACCGGGACAGAGGCCTATGGCTACACCTTC; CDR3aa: CATSTGTEAYGYTF
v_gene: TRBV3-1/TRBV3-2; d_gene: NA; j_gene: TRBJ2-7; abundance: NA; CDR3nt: TGTGCCAGCAGCCAAGATCCACACCACGAGCAGTACTTC; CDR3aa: CASSQDPHHEQYF
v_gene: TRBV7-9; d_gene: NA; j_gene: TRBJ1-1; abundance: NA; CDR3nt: TGTGCCAGCAGCTCCACATCCATGAACACTGAAGCTTTCTTT; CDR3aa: CASSSTSMNTEAFF
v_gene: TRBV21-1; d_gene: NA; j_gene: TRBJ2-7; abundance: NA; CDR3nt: TGTGCCAGCAGCAAACTCAGAGGGACTAGCGTCTACGAGCAGTACTTC; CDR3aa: CASSKLRGTSVYEQYF
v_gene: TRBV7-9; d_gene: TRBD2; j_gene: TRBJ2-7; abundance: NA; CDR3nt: TGTGCCAGCAGCTACGGGGGGGCCTACGAGCAGTACTTC; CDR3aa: CASSYGGAYEQYF
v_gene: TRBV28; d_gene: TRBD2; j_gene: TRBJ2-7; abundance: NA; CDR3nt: TGTGCCAACTCTCCTAGCGGGAGGTACGAGCAGTACTTC; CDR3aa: CANSPSGRYEQYF
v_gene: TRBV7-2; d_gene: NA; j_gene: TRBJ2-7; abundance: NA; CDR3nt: TGTGCCAGCAGCTTATCACTCCGCGGAAACGAGCAGTACTTC; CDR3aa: CASSLSLRGNEQYF
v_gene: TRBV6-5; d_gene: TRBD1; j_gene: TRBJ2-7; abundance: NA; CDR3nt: TGTGCCAGCAGTTCCCCGACAGGGGGTCGCTACGAGCAGTACTTC; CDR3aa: CASSSPTGGRYEQYF